This passage covers 2 T cell receptor beta chains from one sample sequenced in a study of OX40 agonist ivuxolimab in advanced cancers. Library preparation employed the immunoSEQ multiplex PCR assay. TCRdb mirrors the immuneACCESS table, restricted to in-frame sequences. Some clones are absent from its copies; in checked studies, under half trace to an unresolved V gene, and the reason for the others is unknown. Here the sample has 43,000 or so clones; around 85% occur a single time. The ten largest clones represent 30% to 45% of the sample. The material was CD4+ or CD8+ T cells sorted from blood, obtained in a trial of the OX40 agonist ivuxolimab. These receptor sequences come from an adult with an advanced solid tumor such as melanoma, head and neck, liver or kidney cancer.

This sequence joins TRBV7-9 and TRBJ1-1, with D unresolved. V was pared by 5 bases and J by 2 bases, with 9 bases between. This CDR3 contains 13 residues. Germline assignment: CDR1 SEHNR and CDR2 FQNEAQ (reference sequence). The CDR3 DNA is TGTGCCAGCAGCAGACAAGGAAACACTGAAGCTTTCTTT. Its translation: CASSRQGNTEAFF.

The chain is built from TRBV5-1 and TRBJ2-1, with 8 bases fitting TRBD1. There are 15 residues in the CDR3. Germline trimming cut 5 bases from V and 8 bases from J; bases unmatched to any gene: 12. Germline loops: CDR1 SGHRS, CDR2 YFSETQ. This chain's CDR3 is CASRGADRDWYEQFF. CDR3 nucleotide sequence: TGCGCCAGCAGGGGGGCGGACAGGGATTGGTATGAGCAGTTCTTC.